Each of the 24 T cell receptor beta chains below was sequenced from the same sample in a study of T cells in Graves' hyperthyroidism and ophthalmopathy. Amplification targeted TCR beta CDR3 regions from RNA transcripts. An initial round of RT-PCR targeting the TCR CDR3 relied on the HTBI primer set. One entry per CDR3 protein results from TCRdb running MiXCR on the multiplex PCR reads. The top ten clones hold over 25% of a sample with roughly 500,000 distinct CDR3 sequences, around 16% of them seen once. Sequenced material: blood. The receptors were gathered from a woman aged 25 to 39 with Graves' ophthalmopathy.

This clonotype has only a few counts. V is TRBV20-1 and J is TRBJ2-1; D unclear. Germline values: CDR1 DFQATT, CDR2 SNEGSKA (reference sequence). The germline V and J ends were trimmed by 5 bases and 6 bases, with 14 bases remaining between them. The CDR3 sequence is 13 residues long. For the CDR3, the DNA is TGCAGTGCTCCCCGGTGGGCCGGCAATGAGCAGTTCTTC. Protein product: CSAPRWAGNEQFF.

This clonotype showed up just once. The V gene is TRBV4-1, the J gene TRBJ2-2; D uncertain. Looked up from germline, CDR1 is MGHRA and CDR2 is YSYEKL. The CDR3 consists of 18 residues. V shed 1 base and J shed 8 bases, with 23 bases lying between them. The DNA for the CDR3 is TGCGCCAGCAGCCAAGTCAACTTTATAGGACCGCTGGAAGGGGAGCTGTTTTTT. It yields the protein CASSQVNFIGPLEGELFF.

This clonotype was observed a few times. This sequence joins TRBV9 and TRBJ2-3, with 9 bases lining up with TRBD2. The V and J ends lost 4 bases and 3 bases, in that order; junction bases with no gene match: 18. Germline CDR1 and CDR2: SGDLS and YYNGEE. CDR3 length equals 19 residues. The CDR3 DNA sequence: TGTGCCAGCAGCCCCCACTCGGGGACTAGCCAATTTTTGACAGATACGCAGTATTTT. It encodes CASSPHSGTSQFLTDTQYF.

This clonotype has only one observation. The CDR3 sequence is CASSREGGLNTEAFF. The CDR3 bases are TGTGCCAGCAGTCGGGAGGGGGGCTTGAACACTGAAGCTTTCTTT. The V and J genes are TRBV27 and TRBJ1-1; weak D call: TRBD1 (6 bases). Germline CDR1 is MNHEY and CDR2 is SMNVEV (reference sequence). The CDR3 consists of 15 residues. V shed 5 bases and J shed 0 bases, with 13 bases lying between them.

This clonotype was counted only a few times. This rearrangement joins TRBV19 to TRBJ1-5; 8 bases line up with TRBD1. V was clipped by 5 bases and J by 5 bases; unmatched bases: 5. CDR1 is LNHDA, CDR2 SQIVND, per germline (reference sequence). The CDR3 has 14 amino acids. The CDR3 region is CASSSSGGYQPQHF. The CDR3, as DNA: TGTGCCAGTAGTTCGTCAGGGGGCTATCAGCCCCAGCATTTT.

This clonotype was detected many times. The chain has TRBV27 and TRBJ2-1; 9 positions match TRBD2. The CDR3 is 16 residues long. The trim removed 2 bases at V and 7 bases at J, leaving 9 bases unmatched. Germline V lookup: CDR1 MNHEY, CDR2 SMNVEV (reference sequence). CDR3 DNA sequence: TGTGCCAGCAGTTTAGGGGCTAGCGGGATGGAAAATGAGCAGTTCTTC. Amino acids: CASSLGASGMENEQFF.

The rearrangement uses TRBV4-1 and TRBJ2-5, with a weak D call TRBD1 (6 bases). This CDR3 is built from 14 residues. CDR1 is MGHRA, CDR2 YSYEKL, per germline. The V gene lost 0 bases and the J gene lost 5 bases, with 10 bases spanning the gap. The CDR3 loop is CASSQEWGRETQYF. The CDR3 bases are TGCGCCAGCAGCCAAGAGTGGGGGCGGGAGACCCAGTACTTC.

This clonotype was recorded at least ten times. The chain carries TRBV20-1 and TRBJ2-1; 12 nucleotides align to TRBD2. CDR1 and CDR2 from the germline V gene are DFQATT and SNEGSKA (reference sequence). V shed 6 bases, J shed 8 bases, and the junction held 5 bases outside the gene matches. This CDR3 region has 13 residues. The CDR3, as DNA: TGCAGTGCCGCGGGACTAGCGGGTTATGAGCAGTTCTTC. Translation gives CSAAGLAGYEQFF.

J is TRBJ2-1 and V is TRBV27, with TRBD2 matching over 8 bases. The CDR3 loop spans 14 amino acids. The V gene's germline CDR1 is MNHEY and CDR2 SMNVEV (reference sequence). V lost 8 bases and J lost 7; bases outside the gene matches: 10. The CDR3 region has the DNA TGTGCCAGCTCAGAGCGGGAGACGGGTAATGAGCAGTTCTTC. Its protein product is CASSERETGNEQFF.

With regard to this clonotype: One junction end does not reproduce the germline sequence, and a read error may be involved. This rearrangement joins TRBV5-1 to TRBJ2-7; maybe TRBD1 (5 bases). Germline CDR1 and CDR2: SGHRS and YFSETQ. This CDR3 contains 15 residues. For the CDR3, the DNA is TGTGCCAGCAGCCCACGGGCAGGGCACTCCTACGAGCAGTACTTC. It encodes CASSPRAGHSYEQYF.

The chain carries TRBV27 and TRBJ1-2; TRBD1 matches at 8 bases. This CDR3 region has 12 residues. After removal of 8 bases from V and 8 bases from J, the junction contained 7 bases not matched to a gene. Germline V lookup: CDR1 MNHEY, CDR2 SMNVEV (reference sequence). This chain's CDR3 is CASRDRGKGYTF. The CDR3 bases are TGTGCCAGCCGAGACAGGGGAAAGGGCTACACCTTC.

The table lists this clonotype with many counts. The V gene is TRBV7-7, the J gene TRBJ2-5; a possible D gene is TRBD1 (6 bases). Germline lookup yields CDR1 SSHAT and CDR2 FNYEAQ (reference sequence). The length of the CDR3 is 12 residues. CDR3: CATKRGQETQYF. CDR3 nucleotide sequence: TGTGCTACTAAGAGGGGGCAAGAGACCCAGTACTTC.

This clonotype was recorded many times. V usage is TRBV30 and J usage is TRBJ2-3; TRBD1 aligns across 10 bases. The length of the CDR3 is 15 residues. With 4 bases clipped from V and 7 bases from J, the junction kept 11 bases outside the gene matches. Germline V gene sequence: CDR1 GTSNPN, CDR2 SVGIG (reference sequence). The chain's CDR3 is CAWTPRDRGLNTQYF. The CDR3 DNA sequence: TGTGCCTGGACCCCTCGGGACAGGGGTCTAAATACGCAGTATTTT.

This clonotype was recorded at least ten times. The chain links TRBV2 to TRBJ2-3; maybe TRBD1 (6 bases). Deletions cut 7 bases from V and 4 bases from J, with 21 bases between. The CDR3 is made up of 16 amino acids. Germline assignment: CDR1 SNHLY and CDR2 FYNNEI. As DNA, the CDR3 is TGTGCCAGCAAAGCTCTACCACAGGGTAACGCAGATACGCAGTATTTT. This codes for CASKALPQGNADTQYF.

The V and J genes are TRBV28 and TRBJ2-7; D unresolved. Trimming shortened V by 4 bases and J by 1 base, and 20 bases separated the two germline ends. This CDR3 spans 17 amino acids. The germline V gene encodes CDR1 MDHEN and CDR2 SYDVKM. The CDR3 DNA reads TGTGCCAGCAGTTCGCAAGGGCCCAAAACTCAATCCTACGAGCAGTACTTC. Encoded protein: CASSSQGPKTQSYEQYF.

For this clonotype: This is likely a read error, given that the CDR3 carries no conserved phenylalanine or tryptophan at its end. Here the CDR3 DNA reads TGTGCCAGCAGTTTCGGTCAGGGCGGCTCCTACGAGCAGTACTCC. Its protein product is CASSFGQGGSYEQYS. The chain joins TRBV12-3 or TRBV12-4 to TRBJ2-7; D is possibly TRBD1 (5 bases). This CDR3 comprises 15 residues. Trimming shortened V by 3 bases and J by 0 bases, and 12 bases separated the two germline ends.

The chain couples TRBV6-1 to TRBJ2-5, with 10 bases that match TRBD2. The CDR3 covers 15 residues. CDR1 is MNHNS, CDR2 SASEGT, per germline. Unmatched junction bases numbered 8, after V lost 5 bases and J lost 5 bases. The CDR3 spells CASSSTSGIGETQYF. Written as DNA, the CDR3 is TGTGCCAGCAGTTCCACTAGCGGGATTGGGGAGACCCAGTACTTC.

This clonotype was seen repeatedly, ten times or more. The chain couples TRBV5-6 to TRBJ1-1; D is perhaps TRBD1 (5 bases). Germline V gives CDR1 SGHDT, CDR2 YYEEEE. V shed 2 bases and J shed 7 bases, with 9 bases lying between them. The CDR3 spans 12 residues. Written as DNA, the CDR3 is TGTGCCAGCAGCTTCGAGGGGCGTGAAGCTTTCTTT. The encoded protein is CASSFEGREAFF.

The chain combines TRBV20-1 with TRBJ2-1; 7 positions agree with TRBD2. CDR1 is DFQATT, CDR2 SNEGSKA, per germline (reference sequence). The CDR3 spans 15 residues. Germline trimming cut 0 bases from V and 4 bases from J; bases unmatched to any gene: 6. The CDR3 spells CSARDLLAYYNEQFF. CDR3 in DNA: TGCAGTGCTAGAGATCTACTAGCGTATTACAATGAGCAGTTCTTC.

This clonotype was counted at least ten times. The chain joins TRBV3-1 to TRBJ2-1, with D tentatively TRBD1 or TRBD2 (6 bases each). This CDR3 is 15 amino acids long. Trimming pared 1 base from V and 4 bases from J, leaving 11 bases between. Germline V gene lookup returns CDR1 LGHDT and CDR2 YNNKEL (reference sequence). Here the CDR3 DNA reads TGTGCCAGCAGCCAAGTCGGGGGCGCGTACAATGAGCAGTTCTTC. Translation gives CASSQVGGAYNEQFF.

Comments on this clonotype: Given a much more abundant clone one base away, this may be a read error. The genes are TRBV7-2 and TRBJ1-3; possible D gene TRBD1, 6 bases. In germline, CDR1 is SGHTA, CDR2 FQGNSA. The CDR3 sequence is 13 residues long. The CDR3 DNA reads TGTGCCAGCAGCTTATCGGCAGGGGACACCATGTATTTT. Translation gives CASSLSAGDTMYF.

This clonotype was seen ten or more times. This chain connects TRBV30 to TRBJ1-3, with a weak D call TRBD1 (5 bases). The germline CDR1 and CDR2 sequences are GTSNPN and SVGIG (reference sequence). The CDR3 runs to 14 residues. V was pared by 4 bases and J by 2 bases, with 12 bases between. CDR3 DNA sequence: TGTGCCTGGAACGAAGGGGATGCTGGAAACACCATATATTTT. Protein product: CAWNEGDAGNTIYF.

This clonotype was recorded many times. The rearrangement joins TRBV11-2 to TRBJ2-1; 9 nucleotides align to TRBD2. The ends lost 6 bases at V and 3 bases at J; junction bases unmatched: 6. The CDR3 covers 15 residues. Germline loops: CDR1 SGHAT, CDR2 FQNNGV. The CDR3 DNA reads TGTGCCAGCAGTAGCGGGAGCATCCTCTACAATGAGCAGTTCTTC. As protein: CASSSGSILYNEQFF. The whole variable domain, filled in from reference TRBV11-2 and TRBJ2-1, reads EAGVAQSPRYKIIEKRQSVAFWCNPISGHATLYWYQQILGQGPKLLIQFQNNGVVDDSQLPKDRFSAERLKGVDSTLKIQPAKLEDSAVYLCASSSGSILYNEQFFGPGTRLTVL.

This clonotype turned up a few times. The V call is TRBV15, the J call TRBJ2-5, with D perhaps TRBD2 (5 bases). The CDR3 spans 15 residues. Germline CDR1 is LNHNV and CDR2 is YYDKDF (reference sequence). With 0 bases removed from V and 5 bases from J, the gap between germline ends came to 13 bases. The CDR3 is CATSREGGLGETQYF. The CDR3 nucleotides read TGTGCCACCAGCAGAGAAGGTGGACTCGGGGAGACCCAGTACTTC. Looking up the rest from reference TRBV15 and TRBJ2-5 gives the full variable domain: DAMVIQNPRYQVTQFGKPVTLSCSQTLNHNVMYWYQQKSSQAPKLLFHYYDKDFNNEADTPDNFQSRRPNTSFCFLDIRSPGLGDTAMYLCATSREGGLGETQYFGPGTRLLVL.